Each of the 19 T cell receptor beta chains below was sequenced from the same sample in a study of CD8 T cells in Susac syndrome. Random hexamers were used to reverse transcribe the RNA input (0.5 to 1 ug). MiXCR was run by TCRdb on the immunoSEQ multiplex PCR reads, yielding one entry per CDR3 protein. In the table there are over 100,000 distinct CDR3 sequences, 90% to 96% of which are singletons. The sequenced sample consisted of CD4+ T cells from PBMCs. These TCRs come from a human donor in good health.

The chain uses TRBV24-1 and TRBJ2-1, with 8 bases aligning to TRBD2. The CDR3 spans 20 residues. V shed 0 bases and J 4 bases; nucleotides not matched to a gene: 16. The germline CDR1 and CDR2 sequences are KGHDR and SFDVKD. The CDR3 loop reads CATSDLVGAGGLPKYNEQFF. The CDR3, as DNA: TGTGCCACCAGTGATTTGGTGGGGGCGGGGGGCCTACCTAAGTACAATGAGCAGTTCTTC.

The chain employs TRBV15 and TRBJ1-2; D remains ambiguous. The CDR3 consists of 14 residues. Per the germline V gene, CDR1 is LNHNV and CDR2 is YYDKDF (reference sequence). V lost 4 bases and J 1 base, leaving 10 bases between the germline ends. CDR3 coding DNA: TGTGCCACCAGCATGTCTAACAATAACTATGGCTACACCTTC. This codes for CATSMSNNNYGYTF. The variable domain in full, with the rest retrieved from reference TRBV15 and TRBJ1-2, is DAMVIQNPRYQVTQFGKPVTLSCSQTLNHNVMYWYQQKSSQAPKLLFHYYDKDFNNEADTPDNFQSRRPNTSFCFLDIRSPGLGDTAMYLCATSMSNNNYGYTFGSGTRLTVV.

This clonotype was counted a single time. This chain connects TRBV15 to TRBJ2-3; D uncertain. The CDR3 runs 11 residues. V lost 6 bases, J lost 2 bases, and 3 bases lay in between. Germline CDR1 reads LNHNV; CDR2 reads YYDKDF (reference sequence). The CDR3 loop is CATSNTDTQYF. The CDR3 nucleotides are TGTGCCACCAGTAACACAGATACGCAGTATTTT.

CDR3 sequence: CASSSGTGAYNEQFF. The CDR3 bases are TGTGCCAGCAGCTCCGGGACAGGGGCCTACAATGAGCAGTTCTTC. This rearrangement joins TRBV11-2 to TRBJ2-1, with 10 bases that match TRBD1. The V segment lost 4 bases and the J segment 2 bases; nucleotides outside the gene matches: 2. Germline V gene lookup returns CDR1 SGHAT and CDR2 FQNNGV. The CDR3 contains 15 residues.

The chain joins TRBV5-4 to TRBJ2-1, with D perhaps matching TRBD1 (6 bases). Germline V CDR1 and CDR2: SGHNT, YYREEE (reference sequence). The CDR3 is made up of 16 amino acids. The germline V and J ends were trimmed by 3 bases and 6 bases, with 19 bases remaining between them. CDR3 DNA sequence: TGTGCCAGCAGCTGGAAGACAGGATCAGGGACCAATGAGCAGTTCTTC. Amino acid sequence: CASSWKTGSGTNEQFF.

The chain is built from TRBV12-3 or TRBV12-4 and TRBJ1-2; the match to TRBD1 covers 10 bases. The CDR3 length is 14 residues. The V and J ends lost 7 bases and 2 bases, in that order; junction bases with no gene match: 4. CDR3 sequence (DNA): TGTGCCAGCAACCCGGGACAGGGGAACTATGGCTACACCTTC. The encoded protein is CASNPGQGNYGYTF.

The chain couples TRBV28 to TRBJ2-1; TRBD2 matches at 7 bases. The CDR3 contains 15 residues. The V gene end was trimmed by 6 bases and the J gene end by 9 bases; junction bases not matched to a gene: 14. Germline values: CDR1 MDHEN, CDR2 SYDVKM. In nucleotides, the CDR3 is TGTGCCAGCAGACCGCCAGGAAGCGGGAAGGGTGAGCAGTTCTTC. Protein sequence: CASRPPGSGKGEQFF.

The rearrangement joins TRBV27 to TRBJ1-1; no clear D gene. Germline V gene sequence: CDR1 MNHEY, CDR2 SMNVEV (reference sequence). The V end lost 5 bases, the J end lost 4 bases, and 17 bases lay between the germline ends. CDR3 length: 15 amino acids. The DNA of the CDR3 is TGTGCCAGCAGTCGAACCGGGCCACGGTTCACTGAAGCTTTCTTT. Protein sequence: CASSRTGPRFTEAFF.

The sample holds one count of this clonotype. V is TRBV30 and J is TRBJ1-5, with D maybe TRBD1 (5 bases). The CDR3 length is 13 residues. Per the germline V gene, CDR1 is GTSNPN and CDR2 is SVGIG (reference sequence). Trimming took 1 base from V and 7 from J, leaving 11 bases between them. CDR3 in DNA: TGTGCCTGGAGTGAACAGGTAAAGCAGCCCCAGCATTTT. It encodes CAWSEQVKQPQHF.

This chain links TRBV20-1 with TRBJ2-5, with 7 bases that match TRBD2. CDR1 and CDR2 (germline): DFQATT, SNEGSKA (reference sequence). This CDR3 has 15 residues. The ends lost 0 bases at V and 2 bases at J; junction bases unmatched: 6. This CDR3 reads CSAREKTGRQETQYF. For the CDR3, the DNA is TGCAGTGCTAGAGAGAAGACCGGGAGGCAAGAGACCCAGTACTTC.

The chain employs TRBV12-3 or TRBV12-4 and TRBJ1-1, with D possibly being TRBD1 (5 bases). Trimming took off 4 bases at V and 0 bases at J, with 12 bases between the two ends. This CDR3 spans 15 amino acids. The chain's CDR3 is CASSSQGRLNTEAFF. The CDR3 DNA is TGTGCCAGCAGTTCCCAGGGACGGCTGAACACTGAAGCTTTCTTT.

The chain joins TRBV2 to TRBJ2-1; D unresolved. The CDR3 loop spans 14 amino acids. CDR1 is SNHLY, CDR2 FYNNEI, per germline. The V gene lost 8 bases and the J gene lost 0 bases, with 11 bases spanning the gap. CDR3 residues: CASGAKSSYNEQFF. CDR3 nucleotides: TGTGCCAGCGGAGCCAAGAGCTCCTACAATGAGCAGTTCTTC.

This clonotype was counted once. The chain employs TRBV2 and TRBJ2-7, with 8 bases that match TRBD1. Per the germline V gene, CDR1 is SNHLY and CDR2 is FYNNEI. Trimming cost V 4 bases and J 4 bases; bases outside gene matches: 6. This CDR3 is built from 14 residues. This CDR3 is CASSAQGAKYEQYF. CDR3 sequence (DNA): TGTGCCAGCAGTGCGCAGGGGGCGAAGTACGAGCAGTACTTC.

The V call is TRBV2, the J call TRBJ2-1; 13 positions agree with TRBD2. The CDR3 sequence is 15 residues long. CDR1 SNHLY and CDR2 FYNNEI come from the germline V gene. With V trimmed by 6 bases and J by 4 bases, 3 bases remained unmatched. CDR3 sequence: CASRGLAGTYNEQFF. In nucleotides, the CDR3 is TGTGCCAGCAGGGGACTAGCGGGGACGTACAATGAGCAGTTCTTC.

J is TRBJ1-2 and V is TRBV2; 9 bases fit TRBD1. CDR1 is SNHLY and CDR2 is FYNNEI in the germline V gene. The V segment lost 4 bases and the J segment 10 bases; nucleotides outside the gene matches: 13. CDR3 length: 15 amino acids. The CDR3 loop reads CASSVDPGQGIAYTF. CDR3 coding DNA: TGTGCCAGCAGTGTCGATCCGGGACAGGGAATTGCCTACACCTTC.

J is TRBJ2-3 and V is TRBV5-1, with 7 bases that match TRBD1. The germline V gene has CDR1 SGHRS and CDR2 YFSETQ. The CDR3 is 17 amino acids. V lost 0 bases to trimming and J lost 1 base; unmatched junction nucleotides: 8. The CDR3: CASSLGPRQGGTDTQYF. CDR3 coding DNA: TGCGCCAGCAGCTTGGGGCCTCGACAGGGAGGCACAGATACGCAGTATTTT. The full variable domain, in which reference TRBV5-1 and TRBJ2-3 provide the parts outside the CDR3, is KAGVTQTPRYLIKTRGQQVTLSCSPISGHRSVSWYQQTPGQGLQFLFEYFSETQRNKGNFPGRFSGRQFSNSRSEMNVSTLELGDSALYLCASSLGPRQGGTDTQYFGPGTRLTVL.

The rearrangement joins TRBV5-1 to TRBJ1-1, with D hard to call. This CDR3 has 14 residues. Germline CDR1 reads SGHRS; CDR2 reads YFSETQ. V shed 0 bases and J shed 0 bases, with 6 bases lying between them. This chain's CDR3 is CASSLALMNTEAFF. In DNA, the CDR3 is TGCGCCAGCAGCTTGGCCCTCATGAACACTGAAGCTTTCTTT.

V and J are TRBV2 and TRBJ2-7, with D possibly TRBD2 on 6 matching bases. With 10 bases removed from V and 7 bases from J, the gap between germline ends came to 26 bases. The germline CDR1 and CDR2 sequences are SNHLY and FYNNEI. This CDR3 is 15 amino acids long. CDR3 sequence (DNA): TGTGCCAACATTTTATCGGGACTCATCTTTGGGGAGCAGTACTTC. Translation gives CANILSGLIFGEQYF. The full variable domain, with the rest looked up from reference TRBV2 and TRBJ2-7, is EPEVTQTPSHQVTQMGQEVILRCVPISNHLYFYWYRQILGQKVEFLVSFYNNEISEKSEIFDDQFSVERPDGSNFTLKIRSTKLEDSAMYFCANILSGLIFGEQYFGPGTRLTVT.

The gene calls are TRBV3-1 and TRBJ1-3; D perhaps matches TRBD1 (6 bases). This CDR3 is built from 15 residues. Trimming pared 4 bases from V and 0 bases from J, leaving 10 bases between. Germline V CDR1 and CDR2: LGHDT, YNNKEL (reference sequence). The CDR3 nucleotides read TGTGCCAGCAGCCTATGGACAGTCTCTGGAAACACCATATATTTT. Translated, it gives CASSLWTVSGNTIYF.